The clone carrying this T cell receptor (beta chain) was recorded at least ten times. Using unique molecular identifiers, the investigators prepared the TCRbeta library. TCRdb redid the calling of the PCR reads with MiXCR, one entry per CDR3 protein. The data hold 240,000 or so distinct CDR3 sequences, with more than 10% observed a single time. The data stem from a study of T-cell reconstitution after alpha-beta-depleted transplantation in children. The CDR3 totals 16 residues. Germline CDR1 and CDR2: MDHEN and SYDVKM. Trimming removed 6 bases at V and 5 bases at J, with 22 bases between. This receptor was taken from a human donor who donated a stem cell graft to a child with acute lymphoblastic leukemia. The chain links TRBV28 to TRBJ1-2; possible D gene TRBD1, 5 bases. The sample consisted of PBMCs from the stem cell graft donor, taken from the stem cell graft. The CDR3 protein is CASRVTQVRGLYGYTF. CDR3 nucleotide sequence: TGTGCCAGCAGGGTGACACAGGTCAGAGGGCTATATGGCTACACCTTC.